This T cell receptor (beta chain) was identified in a study of T cells expressing NK-cell markers. Whole-study context: The TCR beta repertoires originated in sorted CD3+CD56+NKG2C+, CD3+CD56+NKG2C- and CD3+CD56-NKG2C+ T cells. Sequenced donors, eight in total, included seven who were HCMV-seropositive and one who was seronegative.

Germline loops: CDR1 DFQATT, CDR2 SNEGSKA (reference sequence). The CDR3 is made up of 16 amino acids. Study-wide findings and caveats: Also leading the CD3+CD56-NKG2C+ fraction in a few donors were these clonotypes.

No DNA is given; TCRdb re-called the 5' RACE reads and lists each CDR3 protein once. The sample includes under 600,000 distinct CDR3 sequences. For this clonotype: Its antigen is unidentified.

This sequence was found in a woman aged 45-65 years in good health. The rearrangement joins TRBV20-1 to TRBJ2-3; there is no DNA to check the TCRdb D call of TRBD1. Sequencing was performed on blood T cells: a sorted CD56 or NKG2C T cell subset, CD4+ or CD8+ T cells, or bulk PBMC T cells (not recorded which). The CDR3 region is CSARADRGRGTDTQYF.